The 21 T cell receptor beta chains in this list originate from one sample, sequenced in a study of control samples from healthy donors and cancer patients. The table came from immunoSEQ multiplex PCR; TCRdb's copy has only in-frame clones and leaves some out. The sample has under 50,000 clones, 87% seen once; the top ten hold about a tenth. Input material: PBMCs. Every receptor here comes from a woman aged 55 to 70 with lung cancer.

The rearrangement links TRBV5-1 to TRBJ2-3, with a possible D match to TRBD1 (5 bases). Germline V gene data show CDR1 as SGHRS and CDR2 as YFSETQ. The CDR3 runs to 15 residues. Trimming removed 1 base at V and 2 bases at J, with 11 bases between. The CDR3 is CASSLRQTYTDTQYF. The CDR3 nucleotides are TGCGCCAGCAGCTTGAGACAGACCTACACAGATACGCAGTATTTT.

The chain uses TRBV7-9 and TRBJ2-1; 8 nucleotides align to TRBD2. In germline, CDR1 is SEHNR, CDR2 FQNEAQ (reference sequence). The CDR3 length is 14 residues. J gave up 7 bases and V 4 bases, and 6 bases lay outside the gene matches. The CDR3 coding sequence is TGTGCCAGCAGCTCCCCGGGAGGGGGGAATGAGCAGTTCTTC. Translation gives CASSSPGGGNEQFF.

The chain is built from TRBV30 and TRBJ2-4, with D possibly being TRBD1 or TRBD2 (5 bases each). The ends were cut back, 0 bases at V and 3 bases at J, with 9 bases in the middle. This CDR3 is 14 amino acids long. CDR1 is GTSNPN and CDR2 is SVGIG in the germline V gene (reference sequence). The CDR3 DNA is TGTGCCTGGAGTGTACCAGGGAGCAAAAACATTCAGTACTTC. Protein: CAWSVPGSKNIQYF.

The chain links TRBV6-6 to TRBJ2-2; 9 bases line up with TRBD2. Germline CDR1 reads MNHNY; CDR2 reads SVGAGI (reference sequence). After removal of 4 bases from V and 5 bases from J, the junction contained 5 bases not matched to a gene. The CDR3 totals 15 residues. DNA for the CDR3: TGTGCCAGCAGTTTCTCTCTAGCGGGGACCGGGGAGCTGTTTTTT. This gives the protein CASSFSLAGTGELFF.

This clone showed up just once. This CDR3 is also generated by other DNA sequences in the sample. The J gene is TRBJ2-1, the V gene TRBV3-1 (or the pseudogene TRBV3-2), with TRBD2 matching over 7 bases. The V gene end was trimmed by 4 bases and the J gene end by 5 bases; junction bases not matched to a gene: 5. The germline V gene has CDR1 LGHDT and CDR2 YNNKEL (reference sequence). The CDR3 consists of 14 residues. CDR3 DNA sequence: TGTGCCAGCAGCCGAGCGGGACCAAACAATGAGCAGTTCTTC. Its protein is CASSRAGPNNEQFF.

The V and J genes are TRBV7-6 and TRBJ1-3; D is unclear. With 5 bases removed from V and 4 bases from J, the gap between germline ends came to 12 bases. The germline V gene encodes CDR1 SGHVS and CDR2 FNYEAQ. This CDR3 contains 14 residues. CDR3 in amino acids: CASSPADGGNTIYF. The CDR3 nucleotides read TGTGCCAGCAGCCCGGCCGACGGCGGAAACACCATATATTTT.

The rearrangement joins TRBV9 to TRBJ1-3; D uncertain. The CDR3 sequence is 13 residues long. The germline V gene has CDR1 SGDLS and CDR2 YYNGEE. Trimming cost V 3 bases and J 4 bases, with 8 bases left between them. This CDR3 reads CASSAPLGNTIYF. CDR3 coding DNA: TGTGCCAGCAGCGCCCCCCTGGGAAACACCATATATTTT.

The chain couples TRBV6-5 to TRBJ2-5; 8 bases fit TRBD1. Germline lookup yields CDR1 MNHEY and CDR2 SVGAGI. The V segment lost 6 bases and the J segment 5 bases; nucleotides outside the gene matches: 8. This CDR3 has 14 amino acids. CDR3 residues: CASRLQGGQETQYF. The CDR3 region has the DNA TGTGCCAGCAGATTACAGGGGGGCCAGGAGACCCAGTACTTC.

The J gene is TRBJ2-3, the V gene TRBV6-5; the D is unclear. The CDR3 contains 14 residues. The ends were cut back, 2 bases at V and 4 bases at J, with 10 bases in the middle. The germline CDR1 and CDR2 sequences are MNHEY and SVGAGI. CDR3 region: CASSYRSTADTQYF. CDR3 DNA sequence: TGTGCCAGCAGTTACCGATCTACTGCAGATACGCAGTATTTT.

The chain uses TRBV28 and TRBJ2-7; TRBD2 agrees at 8 bases. CDR1 is MDHEN, CDR2 SYDVKM, per germline. The V and J ends lost 6 bases and 3 bases, in that order; junction bases with no gene match: 7. The CDR3 has 14 amino acids. This CDR3 is CASRTGTSIYEQYF. The CDR3 nucleotides are TGTGCCAGCAGAACCGGGACTAGTATCTACGAGCAGTACTTC.

The chain recombines TRBV3-1 (or the pseudogene TRBV3-2) with TRBJ1-2; no definite D call. Germline CDR1 reads LGHDT; CDR2 reads YNNKEL (reference sequence). V was pared by 4 bases and J by 8 bases, with 11 bases between. The CDR3 runs to 12 residues. The CDR3 loop reads CASSPAIGGYTF. In nucleotides, the CDR3 is TGTGCCAGCAGCCCGGCGATAGGCGGCTACACCTTC.

The genes are TRBV12-3 or TRBV12-4 and TRBJ1-1; a possible D gene is TRBD1 (5 bases). CDR3 length: 13 residues. The ends were cut back, 3 bases at V and 4 bases at J, with 9 bases in the middle. DNA for the CDR3: TGTGCCAGCAGTTTTTCTCAGGGCACTGAAGCTTTCTTT. This codes for CASSFSQGTEAFF.

J is TRBJ2-3 and V is TRBV9; D gene ambiguous. CDR3 length equals 12 residues. Germline V gene lookup returns CDR1 SGDLS and CDR2 YYNGEE. Trimming shortened V by 2 bases and J by 2 bases, and 3 bases separated the two germline ends. The DNA of the CDR3 is TGTGCCAGCAGCGTGGCCACAGATACGCAGTATTTT. Its protein product is CASSVATDTQYF.

V gene TRBV12-3 or TRBV12-4 combines with J gene TRBJ2-1; perhaps TRBD1 as D (6 bases). The V gene lost 5 bases and the J gene lost 7 bases, with 9 bases spanning the gap. The CDR3 contains 12 residues. The CDR3 protein is CASSRDTNEQFF. The CDR3 DNA reads TGTGCCAGCAGTCGGGACACTAATGAGCAGTTCTTC.

This chain uses TRBV5-5 with TRBJ1-2, with D unresolved. Germline V lookup: CDR1 SGHKS, CDR2 YYEKEE (reference sequence). CDR3 size: 12 residues. Trimming stripped 4 bases from V and 5 bases from J, with 9 bases between. The CDR3 loop reads CASSISFYGYTF. The CDR3 region has the DNA TGTGCCAGCAGCATTAGTTTTTATGGCTACACCTTC.

The genes are TRBV19 and TRBJ2-7; 10 bases are shared with TRBD2. In germline, CDR1 is LNHDA, CDR2 SQIVND (reference sequence). The junction had 5 bases not matched to a gene; V was cut back by 3 bases and J by 6 bases. The CDR3 loop spans 14 amino acids. The CDR3 DNA is TGTGCCAGTAGTATCGGAGCGGGAGGGCTCGAGCAGTACTTC. Amino acid sequence: CASSIGAGGLEQYF.

Here the CDR3 DNA reads TGTGCCATCAGGCAGGGGGGCTACGAGCAGTACTTC. It yields the protein CAIRQGGYEQYF. The gene calls are TRBV10-3 and TRBJ2-7; D possibly corresponds to TRBD1 (7 bases). The CDR3 consists of 12 residues. In germline, CDR1 is ENHRY, CDR2 SYGVKD. Trimming took 6 bases from V and 3 from J, leaving 9 bases between them.

This clone showed up just a few times. The gene calls are TRBV28 and TRBJ2-7; TRBD2 is a possible D gene (5 bases). The CDR3 length is 14 residues. Per the germline V gene, CDR1 is MDHEN and CDR2 is SYDVKM. Deletions cut 6 bases from V and 5 bases from J, with 17 bases between. The CDR3: CASSSLAGSDEQYF. CDR3 nucleotide sequence: TGTGCCAGCAGCTCCCTGGCGGGTAGTGACGAGCAGTACTTC.

CDR3 bases: TGTGCCAGCAGCAAACTTCAGGGAAGCAATTCACCCCTCCACTTT. It yields the protein CASSKLQGSNSPLHF. V gene TRBV2 combines with J gene TRBJ1-6, with D perhaps matching TRBD1 (5 bases). The germline V and J ends were trimmed by 6 bases and 7 bases, with 16 bases remaining between them. The CDR3 length is 15 residues. In germline, CDR1 is SNHLY, CDR2 FYNNEI.

The CDR3 reads CASSRALGTDTQYF. DNA of the CDR3: TGTGCCAGTAGCCGGGCCCTCGGCACAGATACGCAGTATTTT. The rearrangement links TRBV19 to TRBJ2-3; D is ambiguous. Trimming left V 6 bases short and J 1 base short, with 11 bases between. CDR3 size: 14 residues. Germline-derived CDR1 and CDR2 are LNHDA and SQIVND (reference sequence).

DNA of the CDR3: TGTGCCTGGAGTGTACTCACTGAAGCTTTCTTT. This sequence encodes CAWSVLTEAFF. V and J are TRBV30 and TRBJ1-1; no clear D. V was shortened by 0 bases and J by 4 bases, with 3 bases between the two germline ends. The germline CDR1 and CDR2 sequences are GTSNPN and SVGIG (reference sequence). The CDR3 is made up of 11 amino acids.